What follows are 18 T cell receptor beta chains derived from one specimen sequenced in a study of blood T cell repertoires in COVID-19 (TCRdb year 2020). Libraries came from the immunoSEQ multiplex PCR assay. The clones in this table, taken by TCRdb from immuneACCESS, are in-frame only. Not every clone is retained; where verified, under half of the shortfall comes from an unresolved V gene, and the cause of the rest is unknown. Recorded for this sample are about 110,000 clones; roughly 83% of them occurred a single time. Under 0.85% of the sample belongs to the ten largest clones. The specimen sequenced was peripheral blood. The source of these receptors is a woman aged 70-85 years with acute or convalescent COVID-19.

The chain employs TRBV9 and TRBJ2-2; TRBD2 agrees at 9 bases. The germline V gene encodes CDR1 SGDLS and CDR2 YYNGEE. This CDR3 spans 15 amino acids. The trim removed 2 bases at V and 9 bases at J, leaving 8 bases unmatched. The CDR3, as DNA: TGTGCCAGCAGCGTTCACCAGCGGGGGGCTCGGGAGCTGTTTTTT. This codes for CASSVHQRGARELFF.

CDR3 residues: CSVVTVAGNYGYTF. DNA for the CDR3: TGCAGCGTGGTTACAGTAGCGGGGAACTATGGCTACACCTTC. The V and J genes are TRBV29-1 and TRBJ1-2; D not certain. V lost 6 bases and J 2 bases, leaving 16 bases between the germline ends. Germline CDR1 is SQVTM and CDR2 is ANQGSEA. The CDR3 loop spans 14 amino acids.

This clone was detected once. This chain joins TRBV7-2 and TRBJ2-7; TRBD2 matches 10 bases. CDR3 size: 16 residues. CDR1 and CDR2 (germline): SGHTA, FQGNSA. V lost 2 bases to trimming and J lost 7 bases; unmatched junction nucleotides: 11. The CDR3: CASSLMASGRRGEQYF. CDR3 nucleotide sequence: TGTGCCAGCAGCTTAATGGCTAGCGGGAGAAGGGGGGAGCAGTACTTC.

Comment on this clone: The same CDR3 can be traced to other DNA sequences in this sample. The chain combines TRBV12-3 or TRBV12-4 with TRBJ1-2; D might be TRBD1 (5 bases). V shed 2 bases and J shed 8 bases, with 9 bases lying between them. This CDR3 region has 12 residues. The CDR3: CASSLQGEGYTF. As DNA, the CDR3 is TGTGCCAGCAGTTTACAGGGTGAGGGCTACACCTTC.

This clone was picked up a small number of times. The chain employs TRBV11-1 and TRBJ2-7, with 11 bases identical to TRBD2. The V segment lost 3 bases and the J segment 1 base; nucleotides outside the gene matches: 5. Germline V CDR1 and CDR2: SGHAT, FQDESV (reference sequence). CDR3 size: 16 residues. The CDR3 protein is CASSLTGTSGSYEQYF. CDR3 bases: TGTGCCAGCAGCTTGACAGGGACTAGCGGTTCCTACGAGCAGTACTTC.

This clone was seen a single time. V gene TRBV5-4 combines with J gene TRBJ2-7; 9 bases align to TRBD2. V lost 4 bases and J lost 9; bases outside the gene matches: 5. Germline CDR1 reads SGHNT; CDR2 reads YYREEE (reference sequence). The CDR3 runs 12 residues. In DNA form, the CDR3 reads TGTGCCAGCAGCAGTCTAGCGGGACCGCAGTACTTC. It yields the protein CASSSLAGPQYF.

The V call is TRBV5-6, the J call TRBJ1-1, with D unresolved. The germline CDR1 and CDR2 sequences are SGHDT and YYEEEE. The CDR3 consists of 11 residues. The V end lost 4 bases, the J end lost 11 bases, and 12 bases lay between the germline ends. The CDR3 DNA follows: TGTGCCAGCAGCCGACGAGGTTTGGCTTTCTTT. It translates to CASSRRGLAFF.

This chain uses TRBV19 with TRBJ1-2; the match to TRBD1 covers 9 bases. J was trimmed by 4 bases and V by 6 bases; bases with no gene match: 6. The CDR3 totals 14 residues. Germline V gives CDR1 LNHDA, CDR2 SQIVND (reference sequence). The CDR3 nucleotides are TGTGCCAGTAGACCTGGGACAGGGATCTATGGCTACACCTTC. Residues: CASRPGTGIYGYTF.

V usage is TRBV9 and J usage is TRBJ2-1, with 7 positions matching TRBD1. The CDR3 sequence is 18 residues long. V lost 4 bases to trimming and J lost 0 bases; unmatched junction nucleotides: 13. Per the germline V gene, CDR1 is SGDLS and CDR2 is YYNGEE. Here the CDR3 reads CASSSNEGAQSSYNEQFF. DNA of the CDR3: TGTGCCAGCAGCTCAAACGAGGGGGCCCAGAGCTCCTACAATGAGCAGTTCTTC.

This clone has more than one count but fewer than ten. The rearrangement joins TRBV19 to TRBJ2-2, with 9 bases matching TRBD1. With V trimmed by 5 bases and J by 6 bases, 7 bases remained unmatched. Germline CDR1 reads LNHDA; CDR2 reads SQIVND (reference sequence). The CDR3 spans 15 residues. The DNA for the CDR3 is TGTGCCAGTAGTCCCGGGACAGGGTATGCCGGGGAGCTGTTTTTT. Encoded protein: CASSPGTGYAGELFF.

The V call is TRBV7-8, the J call TRBJ2-5; TRBD2 agrees at 10 bases. Trimming at V came to 5 bases and at J to 4 bases, leaving 7 bases not matched to a gene. The CDR3 spans 15 residues. Looked up from germline, CDR1 is SGHVS and CDR2 is FQNEAQ. CDR3 DNA sequence: TGTGCCAGCAGCATAGGGGTAGCGGGAGGAGAGACCCAGTACTTC. Its translation is CASSIGVAGGETQYF.

J is TRBJ2-5 and V is TRBV18; 7 bases are shared with TRBD2. Germline V lookup: CDR1 KGHSH, CDR2 LQKENI. The V gene end was trimmed by 4 bases and the J gene end by 5 bases; junction bases not matched to a gene: 4. The CDR3 runs to 13 residues. The CDR3 sequence: CASSRIGGETQYF. The DNA of the CDR3 is TGTGCCAGCTCACGGATCGGGGGGGAGACCCAGTACTTC.

V is TRBV24-1 and J is TRBJ2-1, with TRBD1 identical over 8 bases. Trimming cost V 4 bases and J 7 bases; bases outside gene matches: 11. The germline V gene encodes CDR1 KGHDR and CDR2 SFDVKD. The CDR3 sequence is 16 residues long. The CDR3 DNA sequence: TGTGCCACCAGTGACTCCGGACAGGGTACGGGGAATGAGCAGTTCTTC. This gives the protein CATSDSGQGTGNEQFF.

The genes are TRBV11-1 and TRBJ2-3; a possible D gene is TRBD1 (5 bases). Germline CDR1 SGHAT, CDR2 FQDESV (reference sequence). CDR3 length: 14 residues. The germline V and J ends were trimmed by 5 bases and 3 bases, with 12 bases remaining between them. The CDR3 loop reads CASSRGSGTDTQYF. For the CDR3, the DNA is TGTGCCAGCAGCAGGGGTAGTGGTACAGATACGCAGTATTTT.

The chain couples TRBV25-1 to TRBJ1-1; 8 bases map to TRBD1. This CDR3 spans 13 amino acids. Germline assignment: CDR1 MGHDK and CDR2 SYGVNS. With V trimmed by 5 bases and J by 6 bases, 5 bases remained unmatched. The CDR3 here is CASSSTGGSEAFF. The CDR3 bases are TGTGCCAGCAGTTCTACAGGGGGTTCTGAAGCTTTCTTT.

The V and J genes are TRBV28 and TRBJ1-1; 7 bases are a match to TRBD1. Unmatched junction bases numbered 10, after V lost 9 bases and J lost 6 bases. There are 13 residues in the CDR3. Germline values: CDR1 MDHEN, CDR2 SYDVKM. In nucleotides, the CDR3 is TGTGCCAGTAAGTTGTTAGGGGGCGCTGAAGCTTTCTTT. This sequence encodes CASKLLGGAEAFF.

The rearrangement joins TRBV6-5 to TRBJ1-1; tentative D call: TRBD1 (6 bases). V was trimmed by 7 bases and J by 4 bases, leaving 16 bases between them. Per germline, CDR1 MNHEY and CDR2 SVGAGI. The CDR3 covers 14 residues. The CDR3 sequence: CASTVSGVSTEAFF. In nucleotides, the CDR3 is TGTGCCAGCACGGTCTCAGGGGTAAGCACTGAAGCTTTCTTT.

This chain links TRBV3-1 (or the pseudogene TRBV3-2) with TRBJ1-4; 7 nucleotides match TRBD1. This CDR3 region has 15 residues. V trimming: 1 base; J trimming: 8 bases; junction bases outside the gene matches: 7. Germline V gene sequence: CDR1 LGHDT, CDR2 YNNKEL (reference sequence). For the CDR3, the DNA is TGTGCCAGCAGCCAAGGAGGGGGCGCCGGGGAAAAACTGTTTTTT. Translation: CASSQGGGAGEKLFF.